This T cell receptor (beta chain) was observed in a study of cytomegalovirus exposure and HLA in healthy donors. Whole-study findings and limits: TCR beta V- and J-gene trimming, according to a later analysis, was linked to a missense DCLRE1C variant. The analysis excluded some indistinguishable V segments, including TRBV6-2 and TRBV6-3. Equally common other TCR beta chains were less clonally expanded than HLA-associated ones, a later analysis found. Cytomegalovirus-associated TCR beta chains were listed, numbering 150 to 200.

V dropped 7 bases and J dropped 5; count of bases not matched to a gene: 6. Germline CDR1 reads ENHRY; CDR2 reads SYGVKD. This CDR3 has 13 residues. Note on this clone: Its antigen is not known.

A multiplex PCR was run with 60 Vbeta primers and 13 Jbeta primers. Sequencing was performed with immunoSEQ multiplex PCR; in TCRdb, only in-frame clones are kept and a portion is missing. The table includes about 70,000 clones, about 74% detected once. The V gene is TRBV10-3, the J gene TRBJ2-7; 9 bases are shared with TRBD2. The specimen was PBMCs. The origin of this receptor is a woman between 55 and 75 years old in good health and CMV-seropositive. CDR3 in amino acids: CAITRTSDHEQYF. In DNA, the CDR3 is TGTGCCATCACGCGGACTAGCGACCACGAGCAGTACTTC.